This TCR beta chain stems from a study of blood T cell repertoires in COVID-19. Overall study: COVID-19 samples, acute and convalescent, were from the United States, Italy and Spain.

Only in-frame clones appear in the TCRdb table, and some are missing; sequencing was by immunoSEQ multiplex PCR. The table has 40,000 to 60,000 clones, 84% seen once. The germline gives CDR1 SQVTM, CDR2 ANQGSEA. V was shortened by 4 bases and J by 4 bases, with 14 bases between the two germline ends. CDR3 length: 13 amino acids. This receptor was identified in a human donor in a cohort sampled during active COVID-19. Sequences were obtained from peripheral blood. The chain recombines TRBV29-1 with TRBJ2-7, with a tentative D call TRBD1 (6 bases). CDR3 in DNA: TGCAGCGTTGGGAGGCAGGGGCTGTACGAGCAGTACTTC. The encoded protein is CSVGRQGLYEQYF.